These 27 T cell receptor beta chains were all obtained from the same sample, sequenced in a study of T cells in Graves' hyperthyroidism and ophthalmopathy (dated by TCRdb to about 2019). Library preparation was by multiplex PCR. Sequencing instrument: Illumina HiSeq 2000. TCR beta CDR3 regions were amplified from RNA transcripts. The first round of RT-PCR for the TCR CDR3 was performed with the HTBI primer set and the Qiagen OneStep RT-PCR kit. The public reads were run again by TCRdb, first through fastp at Q25 and then through MiXCR, and only productive beta chains were kept. Every distinct CDR3 protein forms one entry, paired with its most common genes and DNA. Counted in this sample were fewer than 750,000 distinct CDR3 sequences; roughly 15% of them appeared once. Of the sample, around 13% is held by the ten largest clones. The sample consisted of blood. The source is a woman between 45 and 60 years old with Graves' ophthalmopathy.

The chain couples TRBV5-1 to TRBJ2-1, with 10 positions matching TRBD2. The germline gives CDR1 SGHRS, CDR2 YFSETQ. This CDR3 has 16 residues. V was pared by 3 bases and J by 9 bases, with 12 bases of the junction left unmatched. The CDR3 spells CASSSFEAGGVGEQFF. The CDR3 region has the DNA TGCGCCAGCAGCTCCTTTGAAGCGGGAGGGGTCGGTGAGCAGTTCTTC.

The V and J genes are TRBV18 and TRBJ2-7; 9 bases are a match to TRBD2. The CDR3 totals 14 residues. V lost 4 bases, J lost 2 bases, and 3 bases stayed unmatched. Germline lookup yields CDR1 KGHSH and CDR2 LQKENI. The CDR3 here is CASSRTSDTYEQYF. The CDR3 DNA is TGTGCCAGCTCACGGACTAGCGATACCTACGAGCAGTACTTC.

This clonotype occurred many times. The chain links TRBV7-2 to TRBJ1-1, with 7 bases aligning to TRBD1. Germline values: CDR1 SGHTA, CDR2 FQGNSA. The CDR3 consists of 11 residues. After removal of 1 base from V and 13 bases from J, the junction contained 3 bases not matched to a gene. CDR3 protein: CASSLDTGVFF. In nucleotides, the CDR3 is TGTGCCAGCAGCTTAGATACAGGGGTTTTCTTT.

The rearrangement links TRBV15 to TRBJ1-5, with a weak D call TRBD1 (5 bases). Germline CDR1 and CDR2: LNHNV and YYDKDF (reference sequence). The length of the CDR3 is 15 residues. Trimming took 0 bases from V and 6 from J, leaving 12 bases between them. The CDR3 DNA follows: TGTGCCACCAGCAGAGATTTCAGGGTGAGTCAGCCCCAGCATTTT. This codes for CATSRDFRVSQPQHF.

This clonotype was detected many times. The chain uses TRBV18 and TRBJ2-3; unclear D gene. V was trimmed by 1 base and J by 5 bases, leaving 16 bases between them. Germline V gene data show CDR1 as KGHSH and CDR2 as LQKENI. This CDR3 comprises 16 residues. The CDR3, as DNA: TGTGCCAGCTCACCACTAGGTCTCTCCACCCTAGATACGCAGTATTTT. It codes for CASSPLGLSTLDTQYF.

J is TRBJ1-2 and V is TRBV27; 8 positions agree with TRBD1. The germline CDR1 and CDR2 sequences are MNHEY and SMNVEV (reference sequence). The CDR3 has 14 amino acids. V shed 4 bases, J shed 4 bases, and the junction held 5 bases outside the gene matches. This CDR3 reads CASSSDRGGYGYTF. The CDR3 bases are TGTGCCAGCAGTTCAGACAGGGGCGGCTATGGCTACACCTTC.

The rearrangement joins TRBV7-3 to TRBJ2-3; the match to TRBD2 covers 11 bases. Losses at the gene ends were 2 bases for V and 4 bases for J; bases not matched to a gene: 17. CDR3 length equals 20 residues. Germline V gives CDR1 SGHTA, CDR2 FQGTGA. In DNA form, the CDR3 reads TGTGCCAGCAGCTTATTCGGAGGTAGCGGGAGGGCCCCAATCGCAGATACGCAGTATTTT. Protein product: CASSLFGGSGRAPIADTQYF.

The table lists this clonotype with many counts. The chain employs TRBV28 and TRBJ1-6, with D maybe TRBD1 (5 bases). Deletions cut 3 bases from V and 6 bases from J, with 12 bases between. Per the germline V gene, CDR1 is MDHEN and CDR2 is SYDVKM. This CDR3 contains 15 residues. CDR3 protein: CASSFGRQSNSPLHF. For the CDR3, the DNA is TGTGCCAGCAGTTTTGGGAGACAGTCTAATTCACCCCTCCACTTT.

This clonotype was observed many times. This chain links TRBV18 with TRBJ1-4; the D is unclear. Trimming took off 2 bases at V and 6 bases at J, with 7 bases between the two ends. The CDR3 is made up of 13 amino acids. Germline loops: CDR1 KGHSH, CDR2 LQKENI. The CDR3, as DNA: TGTGCCAGCTCACCAACCGGGCATGAAAAACTGTTTTTT. Amino acids: CASSPTGHEKLFF.

This clonotype was picked up many times. The chain links TRBV2 to TRBJ2-1; TRBD1 is a possible D gene (5 bases). The CDR3 runs to 16 residues. Germline assignment: CDR1 SNHLY and CDR2 FYNNEI. Trimming removed 0 bases at V and 6 bases at J, with 15 bases between. CDR3 nucleotides: TGTGCCAGCAGTGAAGCGCCGGTCAGGGTGGGCAATGAGCAGTTCTTC. The encoded protein is CASSEAPVRVGNEQFF.

This clonotype was seen only a few times. The chain has TRBV9 and TRBJ2-7; D gene ambiguous. The V and J ends lost 4 bases and 7 bases respectively, with 12 bases between them. This CDR3 comprises 12 residues. Germline CDR1 SGDLS, CDR2 YYNGEE. The CDR3 is CASSNLPWEQYF. The CDR3 region has the DNA TGTGCCAGCAGCAACCTCCCATGGGAGCAGTACTTC.

This clonotype was counted at least ten times. CDR3 sequence: CASRDTDSSGNTIYF. The CDR3 DNA sequence: TGTGCCAGCAGAGACACGGACAGCTCTGGAAACACCATATATTTT. V and J are TRBV2 and TRBJ1-3; D is possibly TRBD1 (6 bases). This CDR3 comprises 15 residues. V gave up 6 bases and J gave up 0 bases, with 12 bases separating them. Germline assignment: CDR1 SNHLY and CDR2 FYNNEI.

This rearrangement joins TRBV5-1 to TRBJ1-2; D is perhaps TRBD1 (6 bases). The V and J ends lost 0 bases and 3 bases respectively, with 15 bases between them. The germline V gene has CDR1 SGHRS and CDR2 YFSETQ. The CDR3 has 16 residues. The CDR3 DNA follows: TGCGCCAGCAGCTTGGTGCAGGGAAAGGGGGACTATGGCTACACCTTC. It encodes CASSLVQGKGDYGYTF.

This clonotype was recorded at least ten times. The chain has TRBV2 and TRBJ2-7; the match to TRBD2 covers 14 bases. This CDR3 spans 14 amino acids. The germline CDR1 and CDR2 sequences are SNHLY and FYNNEI. Germline trimming cut 10 bases from V and 4 bases from J; bases unmatched to any gene: 6. CDR3 DNA: TGTGCCACCCATGGGACTAGCGGGAGATACGAGCAGTACTTC. Protein sequence: CATHGTSGRYEQYF.

The rearrangement uses TRBV7-6 and TRBJ1-3; D is perhaps TRBD1 (6 bases). The germline V gene has CDR1 SGHVS and CDR2 FNYEAQ. CDR3 length: 17 residues. Between the trimmed V and J ends, which lost 2 bases and 1 base, there was a span of 15 bases. This CDR3 reads CASSLYLGGLSGNTIYF. The CDR3 bases are TGTGCCAGCAGCTTATATCTTGGGGGCTTATCTGGAAACACCATATATTTT.

There are many counts of this clonotype. The chain is built from TRBV20-1 and TRBJ2-5; 7 positions agree with TRBD1. CDR3 size: 14 residues. V dropped 4 bases and J dropped 5; count of bases not matched to a gene: 10. Germline assignment: CDR1 DFQATT and CDR2 SNEGSKA (reference sequence). CDR3 bases: TGCAGTGCTACCCAGACGACAGGGTTGGAGACCCAGTACTTC. It codes for CSATQTTGLETQYF.

This rearrangement joins TRBV5-1 to TRBJ2-2; 13 nucleotides align to TRBD2. Trimming took 4 bases from V and 0 from J; bases not matched to a gene: 6. Germline CDR1 reads SGHRS; CDR2 reads YFSETQ. The CDR3 covers 18 residues. CDR3 residues: CASSARLAGGTNTGELFF. The CDR3 DNA is TGCGCCAGCAGCGCCAGACTAGCGGGAGGTACGAACACCGGGGAGCTGTTTTTT.

This clonotype has only a few counts. This chain links TRBV2 with TRBJ2-3; 10 bases are shared with TRBD2. In germline, CDR1 is SNHLY, CDR2 FYNNEI. Germline trimming cut 3 bases from V and 4 bases from J; bases unmatched to any gene: 7. The CDR3 length is 16 residues. The CDR3 nucleotides read TGTGCCAGCAGTGACGAAGCGGGGGGGATGGCAGATACGCAGTATTTT. It translates to CASSDEAGGMADTQYF.

The sample holds many counts of this clonotype. The genes are TRBV30 and TRBJ2-2; D not certain. Germline assignment: CDR1 GTSNPN and CDR2 SVGIG (reference sequence). The V end lost 2 bases, the J end lost 1 base, and 8 bases lay between the germline ends. The CDR3 sequence is 14 residues long. The CDR3 nucleotides are TGTGCCTGGAGTTCCTTCTTGAACACCGGGGAGCTGTTTTTT. Translated, it gives CAWSSFLNTGELFF.

There are many counts of this clonotype. The J gene is TRBJ2-1, the V gene TRBV7-9, with TRBD1 matching 11 bases. This CDR3 has 15 amino acids. Germline CDR1 is SEHNR and CDR2 is FQNEAQ (reference sequence). V lost 5 bases and J lost 4; bases outside the gene matches: 4. CDR3 in amino acids: CASSAGQGAYNEQFF. The CDR3 bases are TGTGCCAGCAGCGCCGGACAGGGGGCGTACAATGAGCAGTTCTTC.

This clonotype was recorded many times. This rearrangement joins TRBV24-1 to TRBJ2-7, with a possible D match to TRBD1 (6 bases). Trimming took 9 bases from V and 3 from J, leaving 14 bases between them. The CDR3 length is 13 residues. Germline CDR1 is KGHDR and CDR2 is SFDVKD. Written as DNA, the CDR3 is TGTGCCACCTCCCCAAGAGGGGGCTACGAGCAGTACTTC. Protein product: CATSPRGGYEQYF.

Concerning this clonotype: A read error may be the cause here, since a much bigger clone is one base away. The V and J genes are TRBV5-1 and TRBJ2-7; possibly TRBD1 for D (6 bases). Germline V CDR1 and CDR2: SGHRS, YFSETQ. This CDR3 has 15 residues. CDR3 sequence (DNA): TGCACCAGCAGCCTCGAGGAAAGGGGGTTGTCCGAGCAGTACTTC. Its protein is CTSSLEERGLSEQYF.

There are many counts of this clonotype. The chain uses TRBV5-1 and TRBJ2-1; either TRBD1 or TRBD2 may supply D (5 bases each). V was trimmed by 0 bases and J by 0 bases, leaving 10 bases between them. The germline V gene encodes CDR1 SGHRS and CDR2 YFSETQ. This CDR3 is built from 16 residues. CDR3 DNA: TGCGCCAGCAGCTTGGATGAGGGGTCCTCCTACAATGAGCAGTTCTTC. Amino acids: CASSLDEGSSYNEQFF.

This clonotype turned up a few times. The chain combines TRBV7-2 with TRBJ1-4, with TRBD1 identical over 7 bases. CDR3 length equals 14 residues. Unmatched junction bases numbered 10, after V lost 5 bases and J lost 10 bases. CDR1 and CDR2 (germline): SGHTA, FQGNSA. The CDR3 protein is CASSITGDFGKLFF. CDR3 coding DNA: TGTGCCAGCAGCATTACAGGGGACTTTGGAAAACTGTTTTTT.

This clonotype came up many times. The chain combines TRBV12-5 with TRBJ2-1; 11 nucleotides line up with TRBD2. The CDR3 has 17 residues. Germline-derived CDR1 and CDR2 are LGHNT and FRNRAP. The ends lost 2 bases at V and 0 bases at J; junction bases unmatched: 3. CDR3 nucleotide sequence: TGTGCTAGTGGTTTGACCGGGACTAGCGGCTCCTACAATGAGCAGTTCTTC. Its protein product is CASGLTGTSGSYNEQFF.

This clonotype was observed at least ten times. The chain recombines TRBV10-3 with TRBJ2-7, with unresolved D. The length of the CDR3 is 16 residues. V dropped 0 bases and J dropped 0 bases, with 12 bases sitting between them. Looked up from germline, CDR1 is ENHRY and CDR2 is SYGVKD. CDR3 DNA sequence: TGTGCCATCAGTGAGTCCGTGGGAAAGAGCTCCTACGAGCAGTACTTC. Translating gives CAISESVGKSSYEQYF.

The chain couples TRBV29-1 to TRBJ2-7; maybe TRBD2 (5 bases). Trimming shortened V by 5 bases and J by 3 bases, and 17 bases separated the two germline ends. The CDR3 totals 14 residues. Germline V gene lookup returns CDR1 SQVTM and CDR2 ANQGSEA. The CDR3 sequence: CSVLYPSILYEQYF. In DNA form, the CDR3 reads TGCAGCGTTCTTTATCCTAGCATTCTCTACGAGCAGTACTTC.